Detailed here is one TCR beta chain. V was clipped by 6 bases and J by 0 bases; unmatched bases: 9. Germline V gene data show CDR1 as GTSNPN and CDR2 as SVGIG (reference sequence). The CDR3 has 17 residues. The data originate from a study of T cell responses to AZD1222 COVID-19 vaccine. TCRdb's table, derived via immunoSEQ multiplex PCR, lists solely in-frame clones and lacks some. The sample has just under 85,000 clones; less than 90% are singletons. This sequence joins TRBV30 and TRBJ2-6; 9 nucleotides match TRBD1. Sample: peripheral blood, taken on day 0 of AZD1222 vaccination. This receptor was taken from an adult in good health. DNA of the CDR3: TGTGCCTGCTCGGGACAGGGCTTGAGCTCTGGGGCCAACGTCCTGACTTTC. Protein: CACSGQGLSSGANVLTF.